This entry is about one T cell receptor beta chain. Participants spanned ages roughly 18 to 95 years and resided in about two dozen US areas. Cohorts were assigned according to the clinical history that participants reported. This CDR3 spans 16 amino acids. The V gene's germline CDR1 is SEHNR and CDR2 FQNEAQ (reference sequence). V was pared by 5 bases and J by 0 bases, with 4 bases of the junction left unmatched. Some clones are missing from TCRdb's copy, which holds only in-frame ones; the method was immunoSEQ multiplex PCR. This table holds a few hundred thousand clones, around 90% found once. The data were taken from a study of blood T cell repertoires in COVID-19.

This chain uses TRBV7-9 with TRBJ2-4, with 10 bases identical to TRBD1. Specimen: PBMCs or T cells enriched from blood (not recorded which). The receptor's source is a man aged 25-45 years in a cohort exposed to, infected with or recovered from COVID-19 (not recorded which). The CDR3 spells CASSLGQGGAKNIQYF. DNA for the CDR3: TGTGCCAGCAGCCTCGGACAGGGGGGAGCCAAAAACATTCAGTACTTC.